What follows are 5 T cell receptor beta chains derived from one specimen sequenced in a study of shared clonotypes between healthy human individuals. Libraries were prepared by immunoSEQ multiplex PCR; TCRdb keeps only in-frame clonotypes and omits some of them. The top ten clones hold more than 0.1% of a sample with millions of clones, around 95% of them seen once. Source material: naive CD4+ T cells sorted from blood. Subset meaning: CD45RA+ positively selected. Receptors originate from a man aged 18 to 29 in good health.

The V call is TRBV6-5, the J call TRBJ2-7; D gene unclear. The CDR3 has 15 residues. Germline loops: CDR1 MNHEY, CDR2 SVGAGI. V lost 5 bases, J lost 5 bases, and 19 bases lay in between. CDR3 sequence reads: CASSRVSTVGDEQYF. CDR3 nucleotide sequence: TGTGCCAGCAGTAGGGTGTCGACGGTAGGCGACGAGCAGTACTTC.

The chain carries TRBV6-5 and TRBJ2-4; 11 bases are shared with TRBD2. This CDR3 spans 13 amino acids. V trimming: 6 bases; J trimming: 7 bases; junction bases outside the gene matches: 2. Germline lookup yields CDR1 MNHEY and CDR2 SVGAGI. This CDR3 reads CASRTSGSNIQYF. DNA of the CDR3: TGTGCCAGCAGAACTAGCGGGAGTAACATTCAGTACTTC.

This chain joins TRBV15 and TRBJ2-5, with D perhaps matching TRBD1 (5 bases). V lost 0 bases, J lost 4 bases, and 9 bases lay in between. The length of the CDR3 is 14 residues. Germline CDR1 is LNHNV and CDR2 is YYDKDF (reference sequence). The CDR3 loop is CATSRDRVGETQYF. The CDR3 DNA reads TGTGCCACCAGCAGAGACAGGGTCGGAGAGACCCAGTACTTC.

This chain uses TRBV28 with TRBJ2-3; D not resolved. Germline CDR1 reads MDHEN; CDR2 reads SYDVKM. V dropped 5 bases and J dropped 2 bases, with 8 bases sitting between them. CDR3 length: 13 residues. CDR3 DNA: TGTGCCAGCAGTCCCTATGCCACAGATACGCAGTATTTT. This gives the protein CASSPYATDTQYF.

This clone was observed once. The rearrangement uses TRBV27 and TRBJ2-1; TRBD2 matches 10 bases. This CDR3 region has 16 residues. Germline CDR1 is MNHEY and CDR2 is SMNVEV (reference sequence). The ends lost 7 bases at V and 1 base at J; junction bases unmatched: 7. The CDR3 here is CASISGRTSSYNEQFF. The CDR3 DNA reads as TGTGCCAGCATTAGCGGGAGGACCAGTTCCTACAATGAGCAGTTCTTC.